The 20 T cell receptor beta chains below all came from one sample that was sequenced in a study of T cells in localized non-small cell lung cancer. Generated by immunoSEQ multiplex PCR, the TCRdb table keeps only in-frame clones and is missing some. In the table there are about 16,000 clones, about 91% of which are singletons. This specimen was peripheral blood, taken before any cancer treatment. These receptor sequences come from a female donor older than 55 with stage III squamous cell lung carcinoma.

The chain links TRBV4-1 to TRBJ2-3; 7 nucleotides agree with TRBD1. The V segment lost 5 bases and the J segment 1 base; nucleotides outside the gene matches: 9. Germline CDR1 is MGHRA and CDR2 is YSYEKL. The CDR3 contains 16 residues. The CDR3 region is CASSGERGLRTDTQYF. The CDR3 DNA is TGCGCCAGCAGCGGGGAGAGGGGGCTCCGCACAGATACGCAGTATTTT.

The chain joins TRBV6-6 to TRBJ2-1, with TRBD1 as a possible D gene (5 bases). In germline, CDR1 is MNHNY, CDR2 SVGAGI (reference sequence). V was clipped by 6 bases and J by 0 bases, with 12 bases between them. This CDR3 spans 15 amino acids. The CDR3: CASRQGGHSYNEQFF. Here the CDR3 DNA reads TGTGCCAGCAGGCAAGGCGGACACTCCTACAATGAGCAGTTCTTC.

CDR3: CASSMTGGWNEQYF. Here the CDR3 DNA reads TGTGCCAGCAGCATGACAGGGGGCTGGAACGAGCAGTACTTC. The rearrangement uses TRBV7-3 and TRBJ2-7, with 10 bases aligning to TRBD1. The CDR3 runs to 14 residues. The V gene end was trimmed by 5 bases and the J gene end by 5 bases; junction bases not matched to a gene: 6. Germline loops: CDR1 SGHTA, CDR2 FQGTGA.

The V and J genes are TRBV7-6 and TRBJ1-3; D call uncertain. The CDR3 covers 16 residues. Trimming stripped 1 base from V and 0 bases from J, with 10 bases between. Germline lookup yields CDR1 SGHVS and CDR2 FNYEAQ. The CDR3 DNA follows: TGTGCCAGCAGCTTAGTTTGGGGAAGCTCTGGAAACACCATATATTTT. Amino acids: CASSLVWGSSGNTIYF. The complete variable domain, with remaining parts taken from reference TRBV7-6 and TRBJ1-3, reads GAGVSQSPRYKVTKRGQDVALRCDPISGHVSLYWYRQALGQGPEFLTYFNYEAQQDKSGLPNDRFSAERPEGSISTLTIQRTEQRDSAMYRCASSLVWGSSGNTIYFGEGSWLTVV.

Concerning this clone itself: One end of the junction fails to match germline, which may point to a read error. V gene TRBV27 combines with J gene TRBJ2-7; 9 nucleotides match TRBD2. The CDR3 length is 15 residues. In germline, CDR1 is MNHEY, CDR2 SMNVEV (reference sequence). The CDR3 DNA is TGTGCCAGCAGTTTGAAAGCGGGAGGTACCTACGAGAAGTACTTC. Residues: CASSLKAGGTYEKYF.

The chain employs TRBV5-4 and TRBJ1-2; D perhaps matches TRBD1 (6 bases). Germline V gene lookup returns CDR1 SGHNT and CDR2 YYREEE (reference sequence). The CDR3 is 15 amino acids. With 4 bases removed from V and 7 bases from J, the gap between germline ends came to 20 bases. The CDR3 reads CASSIPRDTITGYTF. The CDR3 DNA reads TGTGCCAGCAGCATCCCTCGGGACACCATCACTGGCTACACCTTC. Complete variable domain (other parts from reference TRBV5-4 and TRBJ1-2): ETGVTQSPTHLIKTRGQQVTLRCSSQSGHNTVSWYQQALGQGPQFIFQYYREEENGRGNFPPRFSGLQFPNYSSELNVNALELDDSALYLCASSIPRDTITGYTFGSGTRLTVV.

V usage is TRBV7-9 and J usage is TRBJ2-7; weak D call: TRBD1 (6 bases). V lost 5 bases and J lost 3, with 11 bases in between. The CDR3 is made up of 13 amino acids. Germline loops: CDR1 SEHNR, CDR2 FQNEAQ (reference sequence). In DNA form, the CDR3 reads TGTGCCAGCAGCGAGCAGACAGGCTACGAGCAGTACTTC. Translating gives CASSEQTGYEQYF.

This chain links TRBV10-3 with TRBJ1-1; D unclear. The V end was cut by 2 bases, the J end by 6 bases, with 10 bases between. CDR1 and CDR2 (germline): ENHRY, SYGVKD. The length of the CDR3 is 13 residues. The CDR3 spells CAISENAAAEAFF. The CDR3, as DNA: TGTGCCATCAGTGAGAATGCGGCCGCTGAAGCTTTCTTT.

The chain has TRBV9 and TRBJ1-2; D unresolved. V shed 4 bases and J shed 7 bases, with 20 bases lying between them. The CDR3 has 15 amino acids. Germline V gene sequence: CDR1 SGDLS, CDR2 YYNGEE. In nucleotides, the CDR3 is TGTGCCAGCAGCTTCACCCCTACAGCATCATCTGGCTACACCTTC. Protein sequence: CASSFTPTASSGYTF. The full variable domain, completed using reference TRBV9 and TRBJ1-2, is DSGVTQTPKHLITATGQRVTLRCSPRSGDLSVYWYQQSLDQGLQFLIQYYNGEERAKGNILERFSAQQFPDLHSELNLSSLELGDSALYFCASSFTPTASSGYTFGSGTRLTVV.

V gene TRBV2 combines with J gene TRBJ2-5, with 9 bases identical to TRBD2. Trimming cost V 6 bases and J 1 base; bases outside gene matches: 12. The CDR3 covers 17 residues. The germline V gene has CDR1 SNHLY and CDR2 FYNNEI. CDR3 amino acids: CASRSLGGGAPQETQYF. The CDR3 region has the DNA TGTGCCAGCAGGAGCCTGGGCGGGGGGGCCCCCCAAGAGACCCAGTACTTC.

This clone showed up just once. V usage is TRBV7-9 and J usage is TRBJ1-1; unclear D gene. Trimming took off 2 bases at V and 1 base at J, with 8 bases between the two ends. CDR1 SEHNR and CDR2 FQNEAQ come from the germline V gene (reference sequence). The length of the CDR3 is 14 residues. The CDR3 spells CASSLMGQNTEAFF. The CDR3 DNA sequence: TGTGCCAGCAGCTTAATGGGCCAGAACACTGAAGCTTTCTTT.

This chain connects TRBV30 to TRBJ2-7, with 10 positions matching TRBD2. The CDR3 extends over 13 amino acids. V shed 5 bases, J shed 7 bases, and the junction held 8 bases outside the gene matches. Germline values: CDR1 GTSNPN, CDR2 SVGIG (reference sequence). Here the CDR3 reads CAWATSGFGEQYF. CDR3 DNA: TGTGCCTGGGCGACTAGCGGGTTTGGTGAGCAGTACTTC.

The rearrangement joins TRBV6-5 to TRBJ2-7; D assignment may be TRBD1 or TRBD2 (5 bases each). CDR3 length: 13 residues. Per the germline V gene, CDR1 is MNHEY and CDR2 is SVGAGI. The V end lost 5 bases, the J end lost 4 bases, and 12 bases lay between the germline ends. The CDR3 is CASSVGRRYEQYF. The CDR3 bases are TGTGCCAGCAGTGTGGGACGACGGTACGAGCAGTACTTC.

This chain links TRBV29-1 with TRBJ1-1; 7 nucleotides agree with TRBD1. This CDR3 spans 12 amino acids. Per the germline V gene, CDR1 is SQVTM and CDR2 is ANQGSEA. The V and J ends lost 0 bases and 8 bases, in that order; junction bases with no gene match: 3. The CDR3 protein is CSVEDYRGEAFF. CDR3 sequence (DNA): TGCAGCGTTGAAGATTACAGGGGAGAAGCTTTCTTT. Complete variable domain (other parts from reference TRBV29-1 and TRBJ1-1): SAVISQKPSRDICQRGTSLTIQCQVDSQVTMMFWYRQQPGQSLTLIATANQGSEATYESGFVIDKFPISRPNLTFSTLTVSNMSPEDSSIYLCSVEDYRGEAFFGQGTRLTVV.

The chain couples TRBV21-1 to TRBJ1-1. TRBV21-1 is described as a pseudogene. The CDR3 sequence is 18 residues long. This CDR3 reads CASSKDVRGGPMNTEAFF. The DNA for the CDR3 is TGTGCCAGCAGCAAGGATGTAAGGGGGGGCCCGATGAACACTGAAGCTTTCTTT.

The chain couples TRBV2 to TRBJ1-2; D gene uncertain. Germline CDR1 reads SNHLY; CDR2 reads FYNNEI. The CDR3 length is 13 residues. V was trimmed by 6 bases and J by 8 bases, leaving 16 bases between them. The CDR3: CASRDGPLSGYTF. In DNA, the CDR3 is TGTGCCAGCAGGGACGGGCCTCTGTCCGGCTACACCTTC.

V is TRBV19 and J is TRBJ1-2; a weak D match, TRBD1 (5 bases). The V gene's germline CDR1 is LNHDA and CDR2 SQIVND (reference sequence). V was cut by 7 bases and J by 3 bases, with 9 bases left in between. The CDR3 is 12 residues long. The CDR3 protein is CASTGFDYGYTF. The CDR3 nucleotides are TGTGCCAGTACAGGGTTTGACTATGGCTACACCTTC.

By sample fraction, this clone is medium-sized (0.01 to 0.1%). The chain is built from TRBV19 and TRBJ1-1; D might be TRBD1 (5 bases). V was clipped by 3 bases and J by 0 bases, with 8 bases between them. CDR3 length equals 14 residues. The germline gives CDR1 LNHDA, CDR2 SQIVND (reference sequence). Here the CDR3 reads CASSMGPMNTEAFF. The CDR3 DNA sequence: TGTGCCAGTAGTATGGGGCCCATGAACACTGAAGCTTTCTTT.

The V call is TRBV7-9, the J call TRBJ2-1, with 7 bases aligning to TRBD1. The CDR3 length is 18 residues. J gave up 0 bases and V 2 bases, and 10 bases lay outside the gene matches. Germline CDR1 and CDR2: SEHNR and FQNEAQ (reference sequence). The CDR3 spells CASSLIRDSLISYNEQFF. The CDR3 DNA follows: TGTGCCAGCAGCTTAATCCGGGACAGCCTTATCTCCTACAATGAGCAGTTCTTC.

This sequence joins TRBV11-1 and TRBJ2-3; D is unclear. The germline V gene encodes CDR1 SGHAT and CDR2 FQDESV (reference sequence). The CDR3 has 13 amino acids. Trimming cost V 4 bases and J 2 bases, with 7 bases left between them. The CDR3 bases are TGTGCCAGCAGCTCCCCCGCCACAGATACGCAGTATTTT. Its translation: CASSSPATDTQYF.